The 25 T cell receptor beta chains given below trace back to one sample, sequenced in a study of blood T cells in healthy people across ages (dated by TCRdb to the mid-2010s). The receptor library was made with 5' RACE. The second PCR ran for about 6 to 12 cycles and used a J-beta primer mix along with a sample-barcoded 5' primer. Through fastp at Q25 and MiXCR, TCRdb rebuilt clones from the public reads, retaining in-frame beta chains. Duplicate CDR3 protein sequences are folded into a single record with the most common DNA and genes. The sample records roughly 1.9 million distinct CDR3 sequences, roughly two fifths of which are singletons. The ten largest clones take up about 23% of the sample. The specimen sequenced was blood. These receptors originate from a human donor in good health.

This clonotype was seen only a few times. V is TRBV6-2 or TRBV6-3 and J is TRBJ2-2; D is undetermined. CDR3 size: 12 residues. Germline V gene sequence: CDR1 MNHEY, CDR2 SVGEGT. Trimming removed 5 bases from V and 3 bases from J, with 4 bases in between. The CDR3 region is CASSHDTGELFF. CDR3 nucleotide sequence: TGTGCCAGCAGTCACGACACCGGGGAGCTGTTTTTT.

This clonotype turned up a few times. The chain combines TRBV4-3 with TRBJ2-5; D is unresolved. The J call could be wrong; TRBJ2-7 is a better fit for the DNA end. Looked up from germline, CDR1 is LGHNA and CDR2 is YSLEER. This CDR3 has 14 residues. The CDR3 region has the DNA TGCGCCAGCAGCCCCGAGAACACAGCCGCCGAGCAGTACTTC. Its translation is CASSPENTAAEQYF.

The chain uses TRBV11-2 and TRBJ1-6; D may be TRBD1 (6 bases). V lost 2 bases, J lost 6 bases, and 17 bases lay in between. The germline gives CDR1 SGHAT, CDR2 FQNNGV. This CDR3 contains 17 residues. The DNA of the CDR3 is TGTGCCAGCAGCTTATTATATTTCGGACAGTCTAATTCACCCCTCCACTTT. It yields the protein CASSLLYFGQSNSPLHF.

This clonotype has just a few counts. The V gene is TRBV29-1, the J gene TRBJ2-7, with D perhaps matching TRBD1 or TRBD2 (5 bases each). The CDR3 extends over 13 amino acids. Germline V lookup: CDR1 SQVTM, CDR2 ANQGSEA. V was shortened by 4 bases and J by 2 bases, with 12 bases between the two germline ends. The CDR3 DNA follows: TGCAGCGTTGGCCGGGACGGGCCCTACGAGCAGTACTTC. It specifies CSVGRDGPYEQYF.

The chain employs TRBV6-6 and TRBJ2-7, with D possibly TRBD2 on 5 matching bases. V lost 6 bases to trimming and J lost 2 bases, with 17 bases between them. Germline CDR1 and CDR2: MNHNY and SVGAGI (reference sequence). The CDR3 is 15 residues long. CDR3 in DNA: TGTGCCAGCAGGCCGGGGAAGGACGTAACCTACGAGCAGTACTTC. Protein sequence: CASRPGKDVTYEQYF.

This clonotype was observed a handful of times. CDR3 sequence: CASSGRWGEETQYF. CDR3 bases: TGTGCCAGCAGTGGGCGGTGGGGGGAGGAGACCCAGTACTTC. The chain couples TRBV2 to TRBJ2-5; D is possibly TRBD2 (6 bases). The CDR3 is made up of 14 amino acids. Deletions cut 4 bases from V and 5 bases from J, with 14 bases between. Germline CDR1 and CDR2: SNHLY and FYNNEI.

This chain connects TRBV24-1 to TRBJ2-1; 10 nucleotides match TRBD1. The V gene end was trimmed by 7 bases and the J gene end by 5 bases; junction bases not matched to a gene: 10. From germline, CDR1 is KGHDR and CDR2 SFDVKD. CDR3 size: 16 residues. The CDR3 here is CATRGTGTGVDNEQFF. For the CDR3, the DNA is TGTGCCACCAGGGGGACCGGGACAGGGGTGGACAATGAGCAGTTCTTC.

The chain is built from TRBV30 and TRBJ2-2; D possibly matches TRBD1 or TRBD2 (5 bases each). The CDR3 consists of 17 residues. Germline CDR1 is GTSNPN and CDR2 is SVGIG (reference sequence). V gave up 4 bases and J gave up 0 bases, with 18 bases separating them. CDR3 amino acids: CAWTGGPGRSNTGELFF. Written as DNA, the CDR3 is TGTGCCTGGACGGGTGGACCGGGGCGGTCGAACACCGGGGAGCTGTTTTTT.

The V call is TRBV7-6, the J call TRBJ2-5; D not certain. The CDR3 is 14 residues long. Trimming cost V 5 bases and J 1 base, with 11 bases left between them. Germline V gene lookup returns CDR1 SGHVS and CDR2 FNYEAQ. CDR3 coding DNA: TGTGCCAGCAGCCCGAACTCTTTCCAAGAGACCCAGTACTTC. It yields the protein CASSPNSFQETQYF.

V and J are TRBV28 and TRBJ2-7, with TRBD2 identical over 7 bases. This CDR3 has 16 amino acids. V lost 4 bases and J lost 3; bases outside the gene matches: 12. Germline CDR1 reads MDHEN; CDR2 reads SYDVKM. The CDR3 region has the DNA TGTGCCAGCAGTTCCGTGGGGGGGGAGGGTCTCTACGAGCAGTACTTC. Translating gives CASSSVGGEGLYEQYF.

CDR3 bases: TGCAGTGCCATTTCATTGGTGGGGCAGCTAAATGTTCCGCCCCAGCATTTT. This encodes CSAISLVGQLNVPPQHF. The chain carries TRBV20-1 and TRBJ1-5; tentatively, D is TRBD1 (5 bases). This CDR3 spans 17 amino acids. V lost 6 bases and J 9 bases, leaving 30 bases between the germline ends. Germline values: CDR1 DFQATT, CDR2 SNEGSKA (reference sequence).

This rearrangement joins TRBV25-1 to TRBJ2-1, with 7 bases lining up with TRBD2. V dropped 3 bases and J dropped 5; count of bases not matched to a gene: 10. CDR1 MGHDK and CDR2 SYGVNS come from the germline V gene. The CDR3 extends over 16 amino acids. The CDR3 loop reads CASSDLAAGEDNEQFF. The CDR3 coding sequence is TGTGCCAGCAGTGATCTTGCGGCGGGGGAAGACAATGAGCAGTTCTTC.

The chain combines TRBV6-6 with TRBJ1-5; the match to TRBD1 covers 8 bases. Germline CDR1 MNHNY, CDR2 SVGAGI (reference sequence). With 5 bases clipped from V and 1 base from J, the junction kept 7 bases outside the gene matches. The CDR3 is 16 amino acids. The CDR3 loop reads CASSQGTGYSNQPQHF. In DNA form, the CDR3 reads TGTGCCAGCAGTCAAGGGACAGGCTACAGCAATCAGCCCCAGCATTTT.

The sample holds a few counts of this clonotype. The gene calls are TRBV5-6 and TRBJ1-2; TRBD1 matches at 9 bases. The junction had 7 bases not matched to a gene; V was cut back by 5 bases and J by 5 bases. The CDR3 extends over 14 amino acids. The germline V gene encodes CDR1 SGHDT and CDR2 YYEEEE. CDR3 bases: TGTGCCAGCAGACCTGACAGGGGGGTATATGGCTACACCTTC. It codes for CASRPDRGVYGYTF.

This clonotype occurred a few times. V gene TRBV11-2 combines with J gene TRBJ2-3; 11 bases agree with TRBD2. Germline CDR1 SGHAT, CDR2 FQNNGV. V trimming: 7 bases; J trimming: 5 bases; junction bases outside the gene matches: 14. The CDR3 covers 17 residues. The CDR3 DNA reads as TGTGCCAGCACCCAGGGGGGGACTAGCGGAGAGAAAGATACGCAGTATTTT. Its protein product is CASTQGGTSGEKDTQYF.

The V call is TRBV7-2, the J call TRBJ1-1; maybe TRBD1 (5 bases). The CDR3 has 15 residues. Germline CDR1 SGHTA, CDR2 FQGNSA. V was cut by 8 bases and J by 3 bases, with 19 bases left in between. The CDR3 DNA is TGTGCCAGCGCCAGGGTCTCACAAGCGGACACTGAAGCTTTCTTT. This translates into CASARVSQADTEAFF.

CDR3 DNA: TGTGCCAGCAGCTTTCGACCGACAGGAGTGGTCTCCACCGGGGAGCTGTTTTTT. It encodes CASSFRPTGVVSTGELFF. The V and J genes are TRBV11-2 and TRBJ2-2; TRBD1 might be the D (6 bases). The germline CDR1 and CDR2 sequences are SGHAT and FQNNGV. The CDR3 runs to 18 residues. Trimming cost V 3 bases and J 4 bases, with 21 bases left between them.

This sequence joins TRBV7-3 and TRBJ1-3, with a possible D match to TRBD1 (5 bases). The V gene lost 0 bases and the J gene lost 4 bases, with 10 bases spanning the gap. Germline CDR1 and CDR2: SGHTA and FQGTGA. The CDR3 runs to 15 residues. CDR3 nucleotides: TGTGCCAGCAGCTTAACGGCAGGGCAAGGAAACACCATATATTTT. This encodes CASSLTAGQGNTIYF.

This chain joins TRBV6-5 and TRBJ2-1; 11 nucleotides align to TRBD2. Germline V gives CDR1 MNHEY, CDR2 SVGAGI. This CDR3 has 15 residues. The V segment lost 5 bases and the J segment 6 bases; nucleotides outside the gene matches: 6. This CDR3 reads CASSNLAGGPNEQFF. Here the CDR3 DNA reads TGTGCCAGCAGTAACCTAGCGGGGGGACCCAATGAGCAGTTCTTC.

The CDR3 nucleotides read TGTGCCAGCAGCCCAGGGACAGGCTCACCCCTCCACTTT. Translating it yields CASSPGTGSPLHF. This chain links TRBV11-2 with TRBJ1-6; 8 bases are shared with TRBD1. Losses at the gene ends were 5 bases for V and 10 bases for J; bases not matched to a gene: 4. Germline-derived CDR1 and CDR2 are SGHAT and FQNNGV. This CDR3 is built from 13 residues.

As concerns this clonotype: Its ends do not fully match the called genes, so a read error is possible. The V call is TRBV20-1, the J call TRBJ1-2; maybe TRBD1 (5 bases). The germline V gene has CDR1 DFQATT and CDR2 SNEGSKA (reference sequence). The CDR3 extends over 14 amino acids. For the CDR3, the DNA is TGCAGTGCTAGAGATCGGGGGGTTAACTATGGCCACACCTTC. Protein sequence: CSARDRGVNYGHTF.

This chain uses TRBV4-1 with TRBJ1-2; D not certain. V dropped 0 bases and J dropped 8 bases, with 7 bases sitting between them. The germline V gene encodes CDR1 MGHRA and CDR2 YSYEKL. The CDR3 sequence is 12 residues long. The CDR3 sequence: CASSQDSTGYTF. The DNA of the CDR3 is TGCGCCAGCAGCCAAGATAGTACCGGCTACACCTTC.

The DNA of the CDR3 is TGTGCCAGCAGCGGTGACGCAAACAATGAGCAGTTCTTC. This codes for CASSGDANNEQFF. The rearrangement links TRBV28 to TRBJ2-1; no reliable D call. This CDR3 has 13 amino acids. Deletions cut 6 bases from V and 5 bases from J, with 11 bases between. CDR1 and CDR2 (germline): MDHEN, SYDVKM.

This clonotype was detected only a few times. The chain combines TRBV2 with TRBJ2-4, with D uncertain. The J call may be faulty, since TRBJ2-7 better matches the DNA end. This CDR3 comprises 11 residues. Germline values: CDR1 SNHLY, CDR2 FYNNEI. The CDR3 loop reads CASSRNNEQYF. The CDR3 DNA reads TGTGCCAGCAGTCGAAATAACGAGCAGTACTTC.

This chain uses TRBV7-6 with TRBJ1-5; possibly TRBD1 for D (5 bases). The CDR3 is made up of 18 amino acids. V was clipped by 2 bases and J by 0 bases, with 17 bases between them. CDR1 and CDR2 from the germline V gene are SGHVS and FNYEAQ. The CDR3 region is CASSLRGRAFNSNQPQHF. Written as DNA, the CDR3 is TGTGCCAGCAGCTTACGGGGCAGGGCTTTTAATAGCAATCAGCCCCAGCATTTT. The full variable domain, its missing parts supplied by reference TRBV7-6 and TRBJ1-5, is GAGVSQSPRYKVTKRGQDVALRCDPISGHVSLYWYRQALGQGPEFLTYFNYEAQQDKSGLPNDRFSAERPEGSISTLTIQRTEQRDSAMYRCASSLRGRAFNSNQPQHFGDGTRLSIL.